The TCR beta chain under discussion was sequenced for a study of blood T cell repertoires in COVID-19. The data were produced by immunoSEQ multiplex PCR, yet TCRdb's version contains in-frame clones alone and is incomplete. The sample gives about 250,000 clones, about 88% of which show up once; about 1.5% is in the top ten. CDR1 is MNHEY and CDR2 is SVGAGI in the germline V gene. Trimming pared 0 bases from V and 7 bases from J, leaving 12 bases between. This CDR3 has 14 amino acids. The chain links TRBV6-5 to TRBJ1-1, with a possible D match to TRBD1 (6 bases). The sequence was obtained from a woman aged 50 to 60 who had recovered from COVID-19. Sequenced input: PBMCs or T cells enriched from blood (not recorded which). The CDR3 region has the DNA TGTGCCAGCAGTTACTCGGGGCAGGGGCGTGAAGCTTTCTTT. Its protein is CASSYSGQGREAFF.